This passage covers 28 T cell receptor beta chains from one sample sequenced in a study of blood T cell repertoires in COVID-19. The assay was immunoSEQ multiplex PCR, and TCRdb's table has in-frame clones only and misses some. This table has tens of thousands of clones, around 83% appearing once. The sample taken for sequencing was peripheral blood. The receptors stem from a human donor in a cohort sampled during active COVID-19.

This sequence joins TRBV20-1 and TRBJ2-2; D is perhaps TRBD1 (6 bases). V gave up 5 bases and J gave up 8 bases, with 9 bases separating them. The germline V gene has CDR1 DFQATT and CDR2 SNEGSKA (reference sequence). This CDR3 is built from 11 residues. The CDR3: CSAQGLGELFF. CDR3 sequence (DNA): TGCAGTGCTCAGGGGTTGGGGGAGCTGTTTTTT.

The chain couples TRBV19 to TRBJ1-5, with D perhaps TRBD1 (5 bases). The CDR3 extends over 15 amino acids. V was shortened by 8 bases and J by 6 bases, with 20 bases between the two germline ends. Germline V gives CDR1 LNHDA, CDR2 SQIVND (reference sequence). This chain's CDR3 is CASSPEKGVGQPQHF. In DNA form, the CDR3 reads TGTGCCAGTTCCCCAGAGAAAGGGGTCGGTCAGCCCCAGCATTTT.

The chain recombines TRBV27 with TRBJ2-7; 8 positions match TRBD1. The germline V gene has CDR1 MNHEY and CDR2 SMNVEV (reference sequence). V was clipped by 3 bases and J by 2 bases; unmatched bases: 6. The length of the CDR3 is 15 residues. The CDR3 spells CASSFSTDRAYEQYF. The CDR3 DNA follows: TGTGCCAGCAGTTTTTCCACGGACAGGGCCTACGAGCAGTACTTC.

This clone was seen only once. DNA of the CDR3: TGTGCCAGCAGCCCAACAGGGGGAAGGATCACCGGGGAGCTGTTTTTT. This gives the protein CASSPTGGRITGELFF. The chain combines TRBV11-2 with TRBJ2-2; TRBD1 matches at 8 bases. This CDR3 has 16 residues. Germline loops: CDR1 SGHAT, CDR2 FQNNGV. V shed 5 bases, J shed 4 bases, and the junction held 9 bases outside the gene matches.

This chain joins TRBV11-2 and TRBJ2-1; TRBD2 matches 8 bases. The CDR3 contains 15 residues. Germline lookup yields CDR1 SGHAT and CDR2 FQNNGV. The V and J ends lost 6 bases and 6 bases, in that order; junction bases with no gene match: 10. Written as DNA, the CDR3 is TGTGCCAGCAGGTTCCTAGCGGGCGGGGTCAATGAGCAGTTCTTC. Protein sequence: CASRFLAGGVNEQFF.

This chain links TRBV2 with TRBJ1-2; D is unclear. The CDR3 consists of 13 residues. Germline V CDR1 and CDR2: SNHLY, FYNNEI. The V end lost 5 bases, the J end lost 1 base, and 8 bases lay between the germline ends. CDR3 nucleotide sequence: TGTGCCAGCAGTTTGACACTTAACTATGGCTACACCTTC. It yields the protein CASSLTLNYGYTF.

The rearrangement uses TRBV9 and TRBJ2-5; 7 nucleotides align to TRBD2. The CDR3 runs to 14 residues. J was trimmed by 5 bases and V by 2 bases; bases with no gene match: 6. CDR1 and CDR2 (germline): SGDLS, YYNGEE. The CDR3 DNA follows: TGTGCCAGCAGCGTTGGGGGGGTGGTGGAGACCCAGTACTTC. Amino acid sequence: CASSVGGVVETQYF.

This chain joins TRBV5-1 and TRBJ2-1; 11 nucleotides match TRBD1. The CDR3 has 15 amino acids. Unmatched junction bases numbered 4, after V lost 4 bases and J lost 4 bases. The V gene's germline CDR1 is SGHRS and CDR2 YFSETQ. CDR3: CASSLGQGGYNEQFF. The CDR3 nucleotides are TGCGCCAGCAGCCTGGGACAGGGGGGATACAATGAGCAGTTCTTC.

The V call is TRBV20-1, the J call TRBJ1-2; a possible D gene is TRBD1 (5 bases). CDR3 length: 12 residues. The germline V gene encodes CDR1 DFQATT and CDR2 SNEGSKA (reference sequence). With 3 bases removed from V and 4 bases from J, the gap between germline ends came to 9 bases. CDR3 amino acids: CSASPGGYGYTF. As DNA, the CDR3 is TGCAGTGCTAGTCCGGGGGGCTATGGCTACACCTTC.

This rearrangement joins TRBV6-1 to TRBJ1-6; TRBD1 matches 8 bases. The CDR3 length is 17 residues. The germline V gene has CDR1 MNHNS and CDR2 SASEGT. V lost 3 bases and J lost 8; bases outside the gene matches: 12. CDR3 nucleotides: TGTGCCAGCAGTGATATGGGACAGGTCGTGTACGATTCACCCCTCCACTTT. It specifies CASSDMGQVVYDSPLHF.

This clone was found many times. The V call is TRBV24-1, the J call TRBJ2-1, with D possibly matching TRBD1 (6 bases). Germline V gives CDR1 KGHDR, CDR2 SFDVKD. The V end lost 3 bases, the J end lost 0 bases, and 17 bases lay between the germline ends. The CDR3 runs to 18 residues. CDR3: CATSDPNPLGGSYNEQFF. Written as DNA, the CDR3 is TGTGCCACCAGTGATCCCAACCCTCTAGGGGGCTCCTACAATGAGCAGTTCTTC.

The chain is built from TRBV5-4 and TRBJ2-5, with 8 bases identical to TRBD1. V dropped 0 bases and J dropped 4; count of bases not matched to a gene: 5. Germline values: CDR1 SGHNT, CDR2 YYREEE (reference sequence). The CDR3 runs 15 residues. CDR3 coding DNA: TGTGCCAGCAGCTTGGATAACAGGGGGTTAGAGACCCAGTACTTC. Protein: CASSLDNRGLETQYF.

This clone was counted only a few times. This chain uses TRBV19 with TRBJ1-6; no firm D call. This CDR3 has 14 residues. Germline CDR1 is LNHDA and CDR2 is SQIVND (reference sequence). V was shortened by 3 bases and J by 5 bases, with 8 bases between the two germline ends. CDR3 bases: TGTGCCAGTAGTATCCCCGGGAATAATTCACCCCTCCACTTT. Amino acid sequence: CASSIPGNNSPLHF.

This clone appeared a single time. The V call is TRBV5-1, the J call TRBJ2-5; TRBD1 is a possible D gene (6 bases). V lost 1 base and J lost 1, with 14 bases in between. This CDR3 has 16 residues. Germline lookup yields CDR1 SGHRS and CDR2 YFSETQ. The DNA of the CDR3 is TGCGCCAGCAGCTTGAACTCGGGACATCTCCAAGAGACCCAGTACTTC. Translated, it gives CASSLNSGHLQETQYF.

CDR3 sequence (DNA): TGCGCCAGCAGCTTTACAGCGGGGGGGCGTGCAGATACGCAGTATTTT. This encodes CASSFTAGGRADTQYF. This chain joins TRBV5-1 and TRBJ2-3, with 10 nucleotides matching TRBD2. Trimming removed 2 bases from V and 4 bases from J; junction bases left unmatched: 7. The CDR3 consists of 16 residues. Germline V gene sequence: CDR1 SGHRS, CDR2 YFSETQ.

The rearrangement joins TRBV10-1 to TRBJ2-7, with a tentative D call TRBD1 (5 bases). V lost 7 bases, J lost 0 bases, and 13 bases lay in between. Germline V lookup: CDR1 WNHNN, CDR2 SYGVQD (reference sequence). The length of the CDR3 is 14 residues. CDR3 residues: CASKPGQGSYEQYF. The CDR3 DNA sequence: TGCGCCAGCAAACCTGGTCAGGGCTCCTACGAGCAGTACTTC.

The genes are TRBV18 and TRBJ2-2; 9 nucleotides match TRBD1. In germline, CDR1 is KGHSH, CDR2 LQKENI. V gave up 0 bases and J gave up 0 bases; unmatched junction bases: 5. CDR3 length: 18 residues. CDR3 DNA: TGTGCCAGCTCACCACCGGGGTGGGACAGGGCGAACACCGGGGAGCTGTTTTTT. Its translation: CASSPPGWDRANTGELFF.

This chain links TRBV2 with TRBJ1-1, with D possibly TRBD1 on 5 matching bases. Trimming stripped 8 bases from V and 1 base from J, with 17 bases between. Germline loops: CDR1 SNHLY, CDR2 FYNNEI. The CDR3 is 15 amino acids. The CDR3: CASFPGMGGNTEAFF. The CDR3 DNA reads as TGTGCCAGCTTCCCTGGGATGGGGGGGAACACTGAAGCTTTCTTT.

CDR3: CASSPLAATGVSGNTIYF. In DNA, the CDR3 is TGTGCCAGCAGTCCCCTTGCCGCAACAGGGGTCTCTGGAAACACCATATATTTT. The chain uses TRBV27 and TRBJ1-3, with 7 bases lining up with TRBD1. The V gene's germline CDR1 is MNHEY and CDR2 SMNVEV (reference sequence). The CDR3 is made up of 18 amino acids. Trimming cost V 5 bases and J 0 bases; bases outside gene matches: 13.

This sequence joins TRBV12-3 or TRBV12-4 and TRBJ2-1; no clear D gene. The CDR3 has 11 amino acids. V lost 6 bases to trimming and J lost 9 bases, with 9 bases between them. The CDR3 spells CASSLRFEQFF. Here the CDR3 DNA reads TGTGCCAGCAGCCTCAGGTTTGAGCAGTTCTTC.

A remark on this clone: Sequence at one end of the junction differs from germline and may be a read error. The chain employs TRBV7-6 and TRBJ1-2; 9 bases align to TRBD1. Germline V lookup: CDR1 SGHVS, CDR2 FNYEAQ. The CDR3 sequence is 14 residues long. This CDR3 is CASSYEQGAGGHTF. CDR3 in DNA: TGTGCCAGCAGCTACGAACAGGGGGCGGGTGGCCACACCTTC.

This CDR3 is CASLSWGDGNSPLHF. The CDR3 nucleotides are TGTGCCAGCCTATCTTGGGGAGATGGGAATTCACCCCTCCACTTT. The chain combines TRBV18 with TRBJ1-6; D unresolved. Trimming stripped 8 bases from V and 7 bases from J, with 18 bases between. The CDR3 is made up of 15 amino acids. CDR1 and CDR2 (germline): KGHSH, LQKENI.

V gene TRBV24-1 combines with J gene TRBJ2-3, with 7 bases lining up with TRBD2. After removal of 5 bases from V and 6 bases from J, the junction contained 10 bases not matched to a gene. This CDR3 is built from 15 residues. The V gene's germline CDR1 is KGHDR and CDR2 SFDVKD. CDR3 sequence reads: CATSALGGTSDTQYF. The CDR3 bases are TGTGCCACCAGTGCCTTGGGGGGGACGAGTGATACGCAGTATTTT.

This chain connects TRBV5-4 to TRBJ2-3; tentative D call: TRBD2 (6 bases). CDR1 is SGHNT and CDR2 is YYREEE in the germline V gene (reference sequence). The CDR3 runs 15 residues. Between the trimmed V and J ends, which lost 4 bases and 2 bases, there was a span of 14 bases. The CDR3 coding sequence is TGTGCCAGCAGCCCCCCCGGGAGTGCCACAGATACGCAGTATTTT. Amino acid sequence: CASSPPGSATDTQYF. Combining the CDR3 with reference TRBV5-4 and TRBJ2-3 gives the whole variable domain ETGVTQSPTHLIKTRGQQVTLRCSSQSGHNTVSWYQQALGQGPQFIFQYYREEENGRGNFPPRFSGLQFPNYSSELNVNALELDDSALYLCASSPPGSATDTQYFGPGTRLTVL.

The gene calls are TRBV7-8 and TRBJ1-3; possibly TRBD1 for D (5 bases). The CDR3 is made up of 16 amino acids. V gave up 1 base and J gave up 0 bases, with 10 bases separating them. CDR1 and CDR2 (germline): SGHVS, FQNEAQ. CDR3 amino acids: CASSLVGGVSGNTIYF. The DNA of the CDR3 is TGTGCCAGCAGCTTAGTTGGGGGGGTCTCTGGAAACACCATATATTTT.

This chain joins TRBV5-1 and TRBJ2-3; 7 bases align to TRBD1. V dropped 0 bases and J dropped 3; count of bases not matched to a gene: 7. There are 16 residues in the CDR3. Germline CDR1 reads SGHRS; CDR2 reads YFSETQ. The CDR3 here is CASSLDIAGGTDTQYF. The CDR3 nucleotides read TGCGCCAGCAGCTTGGATATCGCAGGGGGAACAGATACGCAGTATTTT.

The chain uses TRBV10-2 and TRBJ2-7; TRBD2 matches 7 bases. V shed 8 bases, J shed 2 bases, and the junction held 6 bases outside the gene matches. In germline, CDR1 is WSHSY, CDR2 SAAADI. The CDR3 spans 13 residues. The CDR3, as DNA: TGCGCCAGCTCGCTAGCGGTTACCTACGAGCAGTACTTC. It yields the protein CASSLAVTYEQYF.

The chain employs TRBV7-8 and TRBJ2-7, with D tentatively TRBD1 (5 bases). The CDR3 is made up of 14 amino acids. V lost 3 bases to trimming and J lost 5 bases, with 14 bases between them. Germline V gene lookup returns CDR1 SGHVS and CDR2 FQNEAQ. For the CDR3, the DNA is TGTGCCAGCAGCTTGGGCAGGGTGGTAAACGAGCAGTACTTC. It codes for CASSLGRVVNEQYF.